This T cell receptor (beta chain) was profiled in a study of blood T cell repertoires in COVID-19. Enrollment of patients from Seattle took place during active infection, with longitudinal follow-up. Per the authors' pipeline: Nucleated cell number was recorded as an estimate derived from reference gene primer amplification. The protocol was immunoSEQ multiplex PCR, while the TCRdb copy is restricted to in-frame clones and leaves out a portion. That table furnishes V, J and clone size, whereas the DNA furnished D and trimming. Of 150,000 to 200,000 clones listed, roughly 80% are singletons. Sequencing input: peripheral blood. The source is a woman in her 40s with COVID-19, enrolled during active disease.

The DNA of the CDR3 is TGTGCCAGCAGCCCGGGACGGAGGGGCTACGAGCAGTACTTC. It encodes CASSPGRRGYEQYF. The chain couples TRBV5-4 to TRBJ2-7; a weak D match, TRBD2 (6 bases). V was trimmed by 4 bases and J by 3 bases, leaving 14 bases between them. Germline lookup yields CDR1 SGHNT and CDR2 YYREEE (reference sequence). CDR3 length: 14 residues. Using reference TRBV5-4 and TRBJ2-7 for the parts outside the CDR3, the full variable domain is ETGVTQSPTHLIKTRGQQVTLRCSSQSGHNTVSWYQQALGQGPQFIFQYYREEENGRGNFPPRFSGLQFPNYSSELNVNALELDDSALYLCASSPGRRGYEQYFGPGTRLTVT.